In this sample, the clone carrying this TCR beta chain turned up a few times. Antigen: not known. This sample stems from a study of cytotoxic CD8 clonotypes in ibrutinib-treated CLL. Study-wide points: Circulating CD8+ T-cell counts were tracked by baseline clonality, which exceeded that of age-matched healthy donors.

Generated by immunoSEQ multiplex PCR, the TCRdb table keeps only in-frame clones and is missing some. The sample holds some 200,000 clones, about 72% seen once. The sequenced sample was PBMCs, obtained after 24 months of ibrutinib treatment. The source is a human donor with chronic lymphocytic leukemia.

CDR3 loop: CASSPRTGFGETQYF. In DNA, the CDR3 is TGTGCCAGCAGCCCCCGGACAGGGTTTGGGGAGACCCAGTACTTC. The chain has TRBV9 and TRBJ2-5; 8 nucleotides line up with TRBD1. V was clipped by 4 bases and J by 5 bases; unmatched bases: 10. The germline gives CDR1 SGDLS, CDR2 YYNGEE. The CDR3 sequence is 15 residues long.